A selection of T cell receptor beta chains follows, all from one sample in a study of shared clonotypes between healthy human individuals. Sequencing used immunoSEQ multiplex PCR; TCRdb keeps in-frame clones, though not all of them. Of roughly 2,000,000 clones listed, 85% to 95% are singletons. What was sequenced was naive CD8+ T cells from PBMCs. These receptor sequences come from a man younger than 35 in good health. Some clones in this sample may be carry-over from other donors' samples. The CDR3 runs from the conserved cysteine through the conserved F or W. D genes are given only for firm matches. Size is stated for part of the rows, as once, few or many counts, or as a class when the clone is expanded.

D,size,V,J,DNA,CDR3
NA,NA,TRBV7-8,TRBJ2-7,TGTGCCAGCAGCTTCTCCGGGGTGGGGTACGAGCAGTACTTC,CASSFSGVGYEQYF
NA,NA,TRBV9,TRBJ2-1,TGTGCCAGCAGCGTGTACGGGGGTGGCGATGAGCAGTTCTTC,CASSVYGGGDEQFF
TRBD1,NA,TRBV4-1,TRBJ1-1,TGCGCCAGCAGCCAAGCCGGGACAGAGCACACTGAAGCTTTCTTT,CASSQAGTEHTEAFF
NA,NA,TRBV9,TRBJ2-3,TGTGCCAGCAGCGTAGCGGACAGCACAGATACGCAGTATTTT,CASSVADSTDTQYF
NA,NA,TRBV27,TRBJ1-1,TGTGCCAGCAGTTTAGGGGGGCTGAGCACTGAAGCTTTCTTT,CASSLGGLSTEAFF
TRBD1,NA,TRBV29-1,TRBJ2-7,TGCAGCGTTGAATTTTCAGGGGGCGCGGACGAGCAGTACTTC,CSVEFSGGADEQYF
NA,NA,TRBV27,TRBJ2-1,TGTGCCAGCAGTATACGGGCTAGCTCCTACAATGAGCAGTTCTTC,CASSIRASSYNEQFF
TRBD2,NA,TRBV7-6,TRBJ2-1,TGTGCCAGCAGCTTGACTAGCGCAAACAATGAGCAGTTCTTC,CASSLTSANNEQFF
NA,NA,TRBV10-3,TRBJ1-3,TGTGCCATCAGTGGGGGGCTCTCTGGAAACACCATATATTTT,CAISGGLSGNTIYF
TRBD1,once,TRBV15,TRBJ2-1,TGTGCCACCAGCACCCCCGGGACAGCGTACAATGAGCAGTTCTTC,CATSTPGTAYNEQFF
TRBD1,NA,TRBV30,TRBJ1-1,TGTGCCTGGGGGGGACAGGGAGTAACTGAAGCTTTCTTT,CAWGGQGVTEAFF
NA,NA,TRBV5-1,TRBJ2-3,TGCGCCAGCAGCTCCCGGGACTTACGCACAGATACGCAGTATTTT,CASSSRDLRTDTQYF
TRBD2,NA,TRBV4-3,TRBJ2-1,TGCGCCAGCAGCCAAAGGAGCGGGAGGGCGGGGAGTGAGCAGTTCTTC,CASSQRSGRAGSEQFF
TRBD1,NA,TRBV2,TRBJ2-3,TGTGCCAGCAGCGTCGCCGGGACAGCCAGCACAGATACGCAGTATTTT,CASSVAGTASTDTQYF
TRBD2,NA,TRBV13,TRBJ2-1,TGTGCCAGCAGCTTGGCGGGAGTTGGCTACAATGAGCAGTTCTTC,CASSLAGVGYNEQFF
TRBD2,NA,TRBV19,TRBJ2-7,TGTGCCAGTAGTATGGGACTAGCGGGAGGATACGAGCAGTACTTC,CASSMGLAGGYEQYF
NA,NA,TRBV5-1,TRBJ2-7,TGCGCCAGCAGCTTGGAGTACTCCTACGAGCAGTACTTC,CASSLEYSYEQYF
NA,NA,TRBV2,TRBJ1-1,TGTGCCAGCAGTGAACGGGGGGCGGACAGCATGAACACTGAAGCTTTCTTT,CASSERGADSMNTEAFF
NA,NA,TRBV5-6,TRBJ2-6,TGTGCCAGCAGCTTGCCGACTTTCCAAGATGGGGCCAACGTCCTGACTTTC,CASSLPTFQDGANVLTF
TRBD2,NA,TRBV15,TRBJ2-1,TGTGCCACCAGCAGACAATCACTCAGGACTAGCGGGTACAATGAGCAGTTCTTC,CATSRQSLRTSGYNEQFF
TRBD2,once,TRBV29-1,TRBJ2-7,TGCAGCGTTGACGGGACTAGCGGGACGGTGGGGGGCTACGAGCAGTACTTC,CSVDGTSGTVGGYEQYF
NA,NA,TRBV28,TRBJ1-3,TGTGCCAGCAGTTCAGTTTTCTCTGGAAACACCATATATTTT,CASSSVFSGNTIYF
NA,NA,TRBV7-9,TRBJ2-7,TGTGCCAGCAGCTTCACAGGAGTCTACGAGCAGTACTTC,CASSFTGVYEQYF
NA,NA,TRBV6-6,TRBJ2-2,TGTGCCAGCAGTTACTCAAACACCGGGGAGCTGTTTTTT,CASSYSNTGELFF
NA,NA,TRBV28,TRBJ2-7,TGTGCCAGCGGCTACGGGGGCGAGCAGTACTTC,CASGYGGEQYF
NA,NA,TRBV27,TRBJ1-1,TGTGCCAGCAGTTCTTCAGGGTACACTGAAGCTTTCTTT,CASSSSGYTEAFF
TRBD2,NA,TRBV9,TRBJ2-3,TGTGCCAGCAGCTCGGCGGGGGGGATTGCACCGGGACTAGAATTCACAGATACGCAGTATTTT,CASSSAGGIAPGLEFTDTQYF
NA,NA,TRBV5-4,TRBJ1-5,TGTGCCGGCAAAGATAGCAATCAGCCCCAGCATTTT,CAGKDSNQPQHF
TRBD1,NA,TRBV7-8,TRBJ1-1,TGTGCCAGCAGCCATAGACAGGGTCTGAACACTGAAGCTTTCTTT,CASSHRQGLNTEAFF
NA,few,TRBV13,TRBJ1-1,TGTGCCAGCAGTCTAGGGGCAGATAAGTTTGAAGCTTTCTTT,CASSLGADKFEAFF
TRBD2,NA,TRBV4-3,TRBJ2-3,TGCGCCAGCAGCTCCAGAACTAGCGGGTTCACAGATACGCAGTATTTT,CASSSRTSGFTDTQYF
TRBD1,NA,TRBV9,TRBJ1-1,TGTGCCAGCAGCGTAGGACAGGGGGCCAACAAAGCTTTCTTT,CASSVGQGANKAFF
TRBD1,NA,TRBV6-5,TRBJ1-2,TGTGCCAGCAGTCCCTTTGACAGGGCGGGTGGCTACACCTTC,CASSPFDRAGGYTF
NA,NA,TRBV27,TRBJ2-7,TGTGCCAGCAGTTGGGCAGCGTCGAGCTCCTACGAGCAGTACTTC,CASSWAASSSYEQYF
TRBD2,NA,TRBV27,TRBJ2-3,TGTGCCAGCACTGAATTGGGACTAGCGGGAGGCCCAGAAAACAGTCGTTCTCTGTATTTT,CASTELGLAGGPENSRSLYF
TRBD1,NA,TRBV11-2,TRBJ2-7,TGTGCCAGCAGCTTCCCCACCGGGACAGGGAGCTCCTACGAGCAGTACTTC,CASSFPTGTGSSYEQYF
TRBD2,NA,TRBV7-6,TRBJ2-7,TGTGCCAGCAGCGCCCGGGCTAGCGGGAGTCTGAACGAGCAGTACTTC,CASSARASGSLNEQYF
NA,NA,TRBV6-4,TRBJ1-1,TGTGCCAGCAGTGATTTGGGCTCAGGGGCACCGAACACTGAAGCTTTCTTT,CASSDLGSGAPNTEAFF
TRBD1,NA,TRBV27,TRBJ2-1,TGTGCCAGCAGAGGACAGGGCTTAGCGCTCTACAATGAGCAGTTCTTC,CASRGQGLALYNEQFF
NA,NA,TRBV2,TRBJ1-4,TGTGCCAGCAGCGCGGCAGGGGCTAATGAAAAACTGTTTTTT,CASSAAGANEKLFF
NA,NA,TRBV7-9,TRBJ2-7,TGTGCCAGCAGCCATAGGGACAACTCCTACGAGCAGTACTTC,CASSHRDNSYEQYF
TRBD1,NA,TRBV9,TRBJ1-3,TGTGCCAGCAGCGGTAGTGGGACAGGGGCTGGAAACACCATATATTTT,CASSGSGTGAGNTIYF
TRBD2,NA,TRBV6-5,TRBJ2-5,TGTGCCAGCAGTTACTCACGGGAGGGCCAAGAGACCCAGTACTTC,CASSYSREGQETQYF
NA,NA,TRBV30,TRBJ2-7,TGTGCCTGGAGTGTACCGCGGGAGCAGTACTTC,CAWSVPREQYF
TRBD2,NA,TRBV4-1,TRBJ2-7,TGCGCCAGCAGCCCGACCCCTACTCTAGCGGGAGGAGGTGAGCAGTACTTC,CASSPTPTLAGGGEQYF
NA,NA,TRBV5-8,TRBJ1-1,TGTGCCAGCAGCGCGGGGGGGTTCCCTGAAGCTTTCTTT,CASSAGGFPEAFF
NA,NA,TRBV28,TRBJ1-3,TGTGCCAGCAGTACTCAGTTCCTCTCTGGAAACACCATATATTTT,CASSTQFLSGNTIYF
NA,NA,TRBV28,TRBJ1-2,TGTGCCAGCAGTTTATTTGGCAGCCCCTATGGCTACACCTTC,CASSLFGSPYGYTF
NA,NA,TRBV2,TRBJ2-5,TGTGCCAGCAGTGAACGAGGGAGATGGGGAGAGACCCAGTACTTC,CASSERGRWGETQYF
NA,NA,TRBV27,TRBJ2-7,TGTGCCAGCAGTTTTCGGTCCCAGGGGGGATACGAGCAGTACTTC,CASSFRSQGGYEQYF
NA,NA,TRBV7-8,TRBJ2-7,TGTGCCAGCATCCCCCTGGGGATCACCTACGAGCAGTACTTC,CASIPLGITYEQYF
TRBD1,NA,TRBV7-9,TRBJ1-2,TGTGCCAGCAGCGAATCAGGGGGCGCGGTCTATGGCTACACCTTC,CASSESGGAVYGYTF
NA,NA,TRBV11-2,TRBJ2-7,TGTGCCAGCAGCCCGAGAGAGGGGCCTTCTTCGGGGGAGCAGTACTTC,CASSPREGPSSGEQYF
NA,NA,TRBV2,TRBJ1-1,TGTGCCAGCAGTAACCAAATAAGGGGGACTGAAGCTTTCTTT,CASSNQIRGTEAFF
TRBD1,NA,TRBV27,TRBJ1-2,TGTGCCAGCAGGACAGGGGGCGACAATGGCTACACCTTC,CASRTGGDNGYTF
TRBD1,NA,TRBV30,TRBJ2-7,TGTGCCTACAAAGCCGGGACAGGGGCCTACGAGCAGTACTTC,CAYKAGTGAYEQYF
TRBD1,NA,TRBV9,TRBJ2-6,TGTGCCAGCAGGGGGACAGGGGCAGGGGCCAACGTCCTGACTTTC,CASRGTGAGANVLTF